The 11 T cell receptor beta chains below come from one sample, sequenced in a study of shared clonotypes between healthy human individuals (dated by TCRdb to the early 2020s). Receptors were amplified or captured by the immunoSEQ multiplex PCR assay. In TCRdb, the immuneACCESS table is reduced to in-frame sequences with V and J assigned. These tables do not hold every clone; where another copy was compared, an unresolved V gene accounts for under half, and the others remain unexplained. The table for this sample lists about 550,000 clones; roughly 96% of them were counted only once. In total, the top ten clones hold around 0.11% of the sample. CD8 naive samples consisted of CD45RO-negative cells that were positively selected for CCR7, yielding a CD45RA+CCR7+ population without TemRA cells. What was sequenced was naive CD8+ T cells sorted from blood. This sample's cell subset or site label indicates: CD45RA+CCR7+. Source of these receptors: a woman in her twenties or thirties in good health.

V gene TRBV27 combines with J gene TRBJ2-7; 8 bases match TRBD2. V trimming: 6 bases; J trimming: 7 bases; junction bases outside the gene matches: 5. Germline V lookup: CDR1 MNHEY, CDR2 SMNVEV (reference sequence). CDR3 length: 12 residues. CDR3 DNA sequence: TGTGCCAGCAGCCCCCGGGGGGGGGAGCAGTACTTC. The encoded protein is CASSPRGGEQYF.

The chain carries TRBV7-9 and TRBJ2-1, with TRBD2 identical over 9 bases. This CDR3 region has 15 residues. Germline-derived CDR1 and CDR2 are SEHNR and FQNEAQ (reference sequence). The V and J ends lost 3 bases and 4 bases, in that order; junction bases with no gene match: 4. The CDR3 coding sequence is TGTGCCAGCAGCTTTGAAGCGGGAGGTTACAATGAGCAGTTCTTC. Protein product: CASSFEAGGYNEQFF.

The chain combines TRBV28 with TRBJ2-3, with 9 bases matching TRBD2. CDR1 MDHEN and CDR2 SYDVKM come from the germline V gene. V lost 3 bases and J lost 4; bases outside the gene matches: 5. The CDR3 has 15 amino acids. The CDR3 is CASSFRAGGADTQYF. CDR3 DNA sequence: TGTGCCAGCAGTTTTCGGGCGGGAGGGGCAGATACGCAGTATTTT.

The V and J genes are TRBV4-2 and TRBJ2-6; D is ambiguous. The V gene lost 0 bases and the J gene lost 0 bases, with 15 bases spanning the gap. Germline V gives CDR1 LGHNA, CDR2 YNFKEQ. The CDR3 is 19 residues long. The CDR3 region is CASSQDRAGALSGANVLTF. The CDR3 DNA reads TGTGCCAGCAGCCAAGATCGGGCAGGAGCCCTCTCTGGGGCCAACGTCCTGACTTTC.

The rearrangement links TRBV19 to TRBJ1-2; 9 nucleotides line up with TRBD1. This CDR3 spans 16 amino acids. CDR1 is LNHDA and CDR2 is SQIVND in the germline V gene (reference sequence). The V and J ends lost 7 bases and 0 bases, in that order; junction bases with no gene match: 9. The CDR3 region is CASISLGTGSNYGYTF. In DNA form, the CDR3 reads TGTGCCAGTATCTCACTGGGGACAGGGTCTAACTATGGCTACACCTTC.

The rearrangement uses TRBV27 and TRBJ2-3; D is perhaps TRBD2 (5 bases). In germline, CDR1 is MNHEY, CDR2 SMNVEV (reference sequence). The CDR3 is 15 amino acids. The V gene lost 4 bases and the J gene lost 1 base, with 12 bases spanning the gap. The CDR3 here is CASSWEGRGTDTQYF. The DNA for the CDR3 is TGTGCCAGCAGTTGGGAAGGGCGGGGCACAGATACGCAGTATTTT.

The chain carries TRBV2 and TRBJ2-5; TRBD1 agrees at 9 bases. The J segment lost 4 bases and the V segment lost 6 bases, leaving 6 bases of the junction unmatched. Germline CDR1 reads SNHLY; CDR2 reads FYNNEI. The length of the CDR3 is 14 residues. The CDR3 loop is CASRGQGTVETQYF. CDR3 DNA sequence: TGTGCCAGCAGAGGACAGGGGACGGTAGAGACCCAGTACTTC.

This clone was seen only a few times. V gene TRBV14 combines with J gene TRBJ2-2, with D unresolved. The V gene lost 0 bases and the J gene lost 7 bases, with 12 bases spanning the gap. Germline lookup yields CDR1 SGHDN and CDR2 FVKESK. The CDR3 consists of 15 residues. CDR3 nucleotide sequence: TGTGCCAGCAGCCAAGATCGGTCCTACAACGGGGAGCTGTTTTTT. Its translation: CASSQDRSYNGELFF. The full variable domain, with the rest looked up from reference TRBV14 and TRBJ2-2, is EAGVTQFPSHSVIEKGQTVTLRCDPISGHDNLYWYRRVMGKEIKFLLHFVKESKQDESGMPNNRFLAERTGGTYSTLKVQPAELEDSGVYFCASSQDRSYNGELFFGEGSRLTVL.

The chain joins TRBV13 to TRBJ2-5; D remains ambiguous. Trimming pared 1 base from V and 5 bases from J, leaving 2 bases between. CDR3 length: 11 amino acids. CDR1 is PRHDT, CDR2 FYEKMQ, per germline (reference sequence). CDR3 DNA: TGTGCCAGCAGCTTAGTGGAGACCCAGTACTTC. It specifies CASSLVETQYF.

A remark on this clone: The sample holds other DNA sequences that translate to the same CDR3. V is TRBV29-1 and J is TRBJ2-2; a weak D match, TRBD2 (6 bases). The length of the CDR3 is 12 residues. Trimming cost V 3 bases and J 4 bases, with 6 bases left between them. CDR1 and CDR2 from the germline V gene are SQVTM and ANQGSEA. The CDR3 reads CSVEEGTGELFF. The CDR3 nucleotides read TGCAGCGTTGAGGAGGGCACCGGGGAGCTGTTTTTT.

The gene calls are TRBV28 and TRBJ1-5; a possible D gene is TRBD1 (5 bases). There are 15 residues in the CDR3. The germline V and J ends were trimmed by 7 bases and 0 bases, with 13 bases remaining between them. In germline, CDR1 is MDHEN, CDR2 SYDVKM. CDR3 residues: CASTPQGLSNQPQHF. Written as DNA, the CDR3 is TGTGCCAGCACCCCCCAGGGTCTTAGCAATCAGCCCCAGCATTTT.